The sequence of this TCR beta chain was determined in a study of blood T cell repertoires in COVID-19. Original processing methods: How many nucleated cells were present was estimated from reference gene primer amplification. Using immunoSEQ multiplex PCR, the repertoire was profiled, and TCRdb retains in-frame clones only, with some absent. That table furnishes V, J and clone size, whereas the DNA furnished D and trimming. The table has about 59,000 clones, 73% seen once. V was cut by 0 bases and J by 6 bases, with 12 bases left in between. CDR1 and CDR2 from the germline V gene are SGHTA and FQGTGA. There are 15 residues in the CDR3.

The V and J genes are TRBV7-3 and TRBJ2-1, with D possibly TRBD2 on 7 matching bases. The sequence was collected from a woman between 65 and 79 years old with acute or convalescent COVID-19. Material: peripheral blood. CDR3 sequence reads: CASSLTGGRSNEQFF. The CDR3 DNA follows: TGTGCCAGCAGCTTAACGGGGGGGCGCTCCAATGAGCAGTTCTTC.